This record looks at one TCR beta chain sequence and its context. Clones were read by immunoSEQ multiplex PCR, and TCRdb kept only the in-frame ones, dropping some. This sample carries 37,000 or so clones, around 90% of them seen once, and the ten largest clones take roughly 6%. This entry is derived from a study of blood T cell repertoires in COVID-19. On the study more broadly: Specimens from acute and convalescent COVID-19 originated in the United States, Italy and Spain.

The CDR3 totals 16 residues. The V and J ends lost 0 bases and 0 bases, in that order; junction bases with no gene match: 5. Looked up from germline, CDR1 is SGHRS and CDR2 is YFSETQ. This chain joins TRBV5-1 and TRBJ1-1; 7 bases line up with TRBD1. This clonotype was sampled from a human donor in a cohort sampled during active COVID-19. Input material: peripheral blood. CDR3 in DNA: TGCGCCAGCAGCTTGGAGTCGGGACAGTTGAACACTGAAGCTTTCTTT. Amino acid sequence: CASSLESGQLNTEAFF.